Detailed here is one T cell receptor (beta chain). What it binds is not known. Researchers used the Oncomine TCR Beta short-read assay to sequence DNA from cultured CD4+ T cells. TCRdb used MiXCR to reprocess the PCR reads, holding one entry per CDR3 protein. In the table there are 25,000 to 30,000 distinct CDR3 sequences, roughly 40% of which are singletons. Regarding time point: late sampling 161 to 241 days after vaccination in three convalescent patients. Noted treatment: roughly nine-day PBMC culture with coronavirus spike peptide pools or control peptides (ViraFEST assay). This sample is part of a study of vaccination and CD4 T cells after COVID-19. Overall study findings and caveats: There were relatively few convalescent patients studied, and there were no early post-infection timepoints.

CDR1 is DFQATT, CDR2 SNEGSKA, per germline (reference sequence). V lost 1 base and J lost 7; bases outside the gene matches: 11. CDR3 size: 16 residues. This receptor was obtained from a human donor who had recovered from COVID-19. V usage is TRBV20-1 and J usage is TRBJ2-7, with 12 positions matching TRBD1. Sequenced here: CD4+ T cells from blood, cultured in vitro, sampled about 7 months after SARS-CoV-2 vaccination. Written as DNA, the CDR3 is TGCAGTGCTAGAGTCCCGGGACAGGGGGCTCTCGGGGAGCAGTACTTC. Translated, it gives CSARVPGQGALGEQYF.